This T cell receptor beta chain originates from a study of radiotherapy plus CTLA-4 blockade in lung cancer. Study results and limitations: Interferon-beta, together with early blood T cell clone dynamics, reportedly best predicted response. Blood TCR clones of tumor origin expanded after radiotherapy plus ipilimumab.

The protocol was immunoSEQ multiplex PCR, while the TCRdb copy is restricted to in-frame clones and leaves out a portion. Among approximately 19,000 clones listed, roughly 88% were seen once. V was cut by 5 bases and J by 7 bases, with 9 bases left in between. Germline V gene sequence: CDR1 KGHSH, CDR2 LQKENI. The CDR3 totals 12 residues. A remark on this clone: What it binds is not known.

The V call is TRBV18, the J call TRBJ2-1; no reliable D call. The sequencing used peripheral blood, collected from a patient treated with radiotherapy plus ipilimumab. The TCR sequence derives from a human donor with non-small cell lung cancer whose response to radiotherapy plus ipilimumab could not be evaluated. In nucleotides, the CDR3 is TGTGCCAGCTCAAACCCCAGGAATGAGCAGTTCTTC. Its translation: CASSNPRNEQFF. Combining the CDR3 with reference TRBV18 and TRBJ2-1 gives the whole variable domain NAGVMQNPRHLVRRRGQEARLRCSPMKGHSHVYWYRQLPEEGLKFMVYLQKENIIDESGMPKERFSAEFPKEGPSILRIQQVVRGDSAAYFCASSNPRNEQFFGPGTRLTVL.